These 30 T cell receptor beta chains were sequenced from one sample in a study of blood T cell repertoires in COVID-19. Clones were read by immunoSEQ multiplex PCR, and TCRdb kept only the in-frame ones, dropping some. The top ten clones hold under 3.5% of a sample with some 110,000 clones, 75% to 90% of them seen once. The specimen was peripheral blood. Every receptor here comes from an elderly woman with COVID-19, enrolled during active disease.

The CDR3, as DNA: TGTGCCAGCAGTTTAAACAGGGGGCCACTCAGGTATAGCAATCAGCCCCAGCATTTT. This translates into CASSLNRGPLRYSNQPQHF. The chain couples TRBV28 to TRBJ1-5, with 9 bases matching TRBD1. Germline CDR1 and CDR2: MDHEN and SYDVKM. J was trimmed by 0 bases and V by 2 bases; bases with no gene match: 11. This CDR3 is built from 19 residues. Combining the CDR3 with reference TRBV28 and TRBJ1-5 gives the whole variable domain DVKVTQSSRYLVKRTGEKVFLECVQDMDHENMFWYRQDPGLGLRLIYFSYDVKMKEKGDIPEGYSVSREKKERFSLILESASTNQTSMYLCASSLNRGPLRYSNQPQHFGDGTRLSIL.

The chain joins TRBV4-3 to TRBJ2-5, with D possibly being TRBD1 (6 bases). CDR1 and CDR2 from the germline V gene are LGHNA and YSLEER. This CDR3 spans 14 amino acids. Trimming removed 0 bases from V and 4 bases from J, with 9 bases in between. CDR3 protein: CASSQDARGETQYF. The CDR3 DNA sequence: TGCGCCAGCAGCCAAGATGCCAGGGGAGAGACCCAGTACTTC.

The chain combines TRBV10-3 with TRBJ1-1; 7 bases are a match to TRBD1. J lost 4 bases, V lost 6 bases, and 17 bases had no gene match. CDR3 size: 17 residues. Germline values: CDR1 ENHRY, CDR2 SYGVKD. CDR3 coding DNA: TGTGCCATCAGCCCCGGCGGTACAGGGGTGTCGGGCACTGAAGCTTTCTTT. Translated: CAISPGGTGVSGTEAFF.

The J gene is TRBJ1-1, the V gene TRBV6-5; 7 nucleotides match TRBD1. Germline assignment: CDR1 MNHEY and CDR2 SVGAGI. J lost 12 bases, V lost 2 bases, and 6 bases had no gene match. The CDR3 runs to 12 residues. In nucleotides, the CDR3 is TGTGCCAGCAGTTACGAGACAGGGAAAACTTTCTTT. It codes for CASSYETGKTFF.

The CDR3 DNA follows: TGTGCCAGCAGCGCAAATATCGGGACTAATGAAAAACTGTTTTTT. Its translation is CASSANIGTNEKLFF. V and J are TRBV9 and TRBJ1-4; D is unresolved. Germline loops: CDR1 SGDLS, CDR2 YYNGEE. The V gene lost 3 bases and the J gene lost 2 bases, with 11 bases spanning the gap. The CDR3 contains 15 residues. The full variable domain, with the rest looked up from reference TRBV9 and TRBJ1-4, is DSGVTQTPKHLITATGQRVTLRCSPRSGDLSVYWYQQSLDQGLQFLIQYYNGEERAKGNILERFSAQQFPDLHSELNLSSLELGDSALYFCASSANIGTNEKLFFGSGTQLSVL.

The genes are TRBV7-8 and TRBJ2-7; the match to TRBD1 covers 9 bases. Germline lookup yields CDR1 SGHVS and CDR2 FQNEAQ. The CDR3 covers 14 residues. V shed 4 bases, J shed 5 bases, and the junction held 6 bases outside the gene matches. This chain's CDR3 is CASSSLDRGNEQYF. CDR3 DNA sequence: TGTGCCAGCAGCTCCTTGGACAGGGGCAACGAGCAGTACTTC.

The rearrangement uses TRBV6-2 or TRBV6-3 and TRBJ1-5, with TRBD1 matching over 8 bases. V trimming: 2 bases; J trimming: 2 bases; junction bases outside the gene matches: 8. From germline, CDR1 is MNHEY and CDR2 SVGEGT. CDR3 size: 17 residues. CDR3 loop: CASSYMTGDNGNQPQHF. CDR3 DNA sequence: TGTGCCAGCAGTTACATGACAGGGGACAACGGCAATCAGCCCCAGCATTTT.

The V gene is TRBV11-2, the J gene TRBJ1-4; 7 bases fit TRBD1. The CDR3 consists of 15 residues. Germline V gene data show CDR1 as SGHAT and CDR2 as FQNNGV. J gave up 4 bases and V 5 bases, and 7 bases lay outside the gene matches. The CDR3, as DNA: TGTGCCAGCAGCGCACAGGGGAGCGTTAATGAAAAACTGTTTTTT. It encodes CASSAQGSVNEKLFF.

V is TRBV3-1 (or the pseudogene TRBV3-2) and J is TRBJ1-3; D gene uncertain. In germline, CDR1 is LGHDT, CDR2 YNNKEL (reference sequence). The CDR3 has 14 amino acids. The V end was cut by 1 base, the J end by 2 bases, with 6 bases between. CDR3 nucleotides: TGTGCCAGCAGCCAAGCCGGGGCTGGAAACACCATATATTTT. It yields the protein CASSQAGAGNTIYF.

The J gene is TRBJ2-1, the V gene TRBV7-2, with 9 bases lining up with TRBD2. V shed 1 base and J 7 bases; nucleotides not matched to a gene: 8. There are 16 residues in the CDR3. Germline lookup yields CDR1 SGHTA and CDR2 FQGNSA. The CDR3 sequence: CASSLEVAGVYNEQFF. Here the CDR3 DNA reads TGTGCCAGCAGCTTAGAAGTAGCGGGAGTCTATAATGAGCAGTTCTTC.

This chain joins TRBV5-6 and TRBJ2-2, with 11 bases aligning to TRBD2. The CDR3 is 17 amino acids. V was clipped by 4 bases and J by 1 base; unmatched bases: 6. The germline V gene has CDR1 SGHDT and CDR2 YYEEEE. This chain's CDR3 is CASSQGLAARNTGELFF. The CDR3 nucleotides read TGTGCCAGCAGCCAGGGACTAGCGGCCAGGAACACCGGGGAGCTGTTTTTT.

The chain carries TRBV6-2 or TRBV6-3 and TRBJ1-2; TRBD1 might be the D (5 bases). CDR1 and CDR2 (germline): MNHEY, SVGEGT. The CDR3 totals 16 residues. Between the trimmed V and J ends, which lost 5 bases and 0 bases, there was a span of 16 bases. The CDR3 nucleotides read TGTGCCAGCAGTAACCCCACCGGGGGTGCTAACTATGGCTACACCTTC. Translated, it gives CASSNPTGGANYGYTF.

The J gene is TRBJ1-3, the V gene TRBV27; 10 bases match TRBD1. Germline assignment: CDR1 MNHEY and CDR2 SMNVEV (reference sequence). Germline trimming cut 6 bases from V and 5 bases from J; bases unmatched to any gene: 4. The CDR3 contains 14 residues. In DNA form, the CDR3 reads TGTGCCAGCAGACGACAGGGGGCGCGAAACACCATATATTTT. Translation gives CASRRQGARNTIYF.

The chain uses TRBV27 and TRBJ2-7, with D possibly TRBD1 on 6 matching bases. Germline CDR1 reads MNHEY; CDR2 reads SMNVEV (reference sequence). V shed 0 bases and J shed 7 bases, with 10 bases lying between them. CDR3 length equals 13 residues. CDR3 region: CASSLSRDTEQYF. CDR3 coding DNA: TGTGCCAGCAGTTTATCGAGGGACACAGAGCAGTACTTC.

This chain links TRBV6-2 or TRBV6-3 with TRBJ2-1, with 9 bases fitting TRBD2. CDR3 length: 17 residues. Germline V lookup: CDR1 MNHEY, CDR2 SVGEGT. The J segment lost 8 bases and the V segment lost 6 bases, leaving 17 bases of the junction unmatched. For the CDR3, the DNA is TGTGCCAGCAGCCGAGCCCAAATAGCGGGAGATCTCCATGAGCAGTTCTTC. Residues: CASSRAQIAGDLHEQFF.

V gene TRBV28 combines with J gene TRBJ2-7; 7 bases map to TRBD1. CDR1 and CDR2 (germline): MDHEN, SYDVKM. Trimming removed 6 bases from V and 1 base from J; junction bases left unmatched: 18. This CDR3 has 18 amino acids. The CDR3 reads CASSSHRQGGQKSYEQYF. Here the CDR3 DNA reads TGTGCCAGCAGCTCCCACCGACAGGGCGGGCAAAAATCCTACGAGCAGTACTTC.

The CDR3 region has the DNA TGTGCCAGCAGCTCCGGCCGGGATCAGCCCCAGCATTTT. Translated: CASSSGRDQPQHF. The chain combines TRBV11-2 with TRBJ1-5, with D uncertain. Trimming shortened V by 4 bases and J by 5 bases, and 9 bases separated the two germline ends. Germline CDR1 SGHAT, CDR2 FQNNGV. The CDR3 covers 13 residues.

The rearrangement joins TRBV5-1 to TRBJ2-2; 10 bases fit TRBD1. The CDR3 has 16 residues. V was clipped by 3 bases and J by 5 bases; unmatched bases: 7. Germline V gives CDR1 SGHRS, CDR2 YFSETQ. CDR3 residues: CASSSGQGVSTGELFF. The CDR3 region has the DNA TGCGCCAGCAGCTCTGGACAGGGGGTATCGACCGGGGAGCTGTTTTTT.

This clone was counted between two and nine times. The chain is built from TRBV5-8 and TRBJ2-2; D is perhaps TRBD2 (5 bases). Trimming left V 1 base short and J 8 bases short, with 6 bases between. The CDR3 is made up of 12 amino acids. The germline V gene has CDR1 SGHTS and CDR2 YDEGEE. This chain's CDR3 is CASSLLAGELFF. The CDR3 bases are TGTGCCAGCAGCTTGTTAGCGGGGGAGCTGTTTTTT.

The chain has TRBV5-1 and TRBJ1-1; TRBD1 is a possible D gene (5 bases). V lost 0 bases and J lost 0, with 9 bases in between. CDR1 SGHRS and CDR2 YFSETQ come from the germline V gene. This CDR3 comprises 15 residues. The CDR3 coding sequence is TGCGCCAGCAGCTTGGAGGGACTCCTGAACACTGAAGCTTTCTTT. It encodes CASSLEGLLNTEAFF.

J is TRBJ2-2 and V is TRBV21-1; the table assigns TRBD1, which was not confirmed against the DNA. TRBV21-1 is designated a pseudogene. This CDR3 spans 17 amino acids. DNA for the CDR3: TGTGCCAGCAGCTTGATCGGACAGGGGGCGAACACCGGGGAGCTGTTTTTT. Its protein is CASSLIGQGANTGELFF.

J is TRBJ2-1 and V is TRBV10-3; the D is unclear. Germline V gives CDR1 ENHRY, CDR2 SYGVKD. Trimming shortened V by 10 bases and J by 0 bases, and 13 bases separated the two germline ends. CDR3 length: 14 amino acids. CDR3 sequence (DNA): TGTGCCACGGCTTTTTCTAGCTCCTACAATGAGCAGTTCTTC. Protein product: CATAFSSSYNEQFF.

The V and J genes are TRBV5-6 and TRBJ2-2; 10 nucleotides match TRBD2. From germline, CDR1 is SGHDT and CDR2 YYEEEE. This CDR3 has 19 amino acids. The V gene end was trimmed by 0 bases and the J gene end by 8 bases; junction bases not matched to a gene: 16. The CDR3 is CASSLAGFRLAGEKGELFF. The CDR3 nucleotides are TGTGCCAGCAGCTTGGCCGGATTCCGGCTAGCGGGAGAGAAGGGGGAGCTGTTTTTT.

The chain recombines TRBV6-5 with TRBJ1-2; 9 bases match TRBD1. The CDR3 extends over 13 amino acids. CDR1 MNHEY and CDR2 SVGAGI come from the germline V gene. V trimming: 4 bases; J trimming: 8 bases; junction bases outside the gene matches: 5. CDR3 bases: TGTGCCAGCAGTTCCGGGACAGGGAACGGCTACACCTTC. Encoded protein: CASSSGTGNGYTF.

The chain couples TRBV7-2 to TRBJ2-3, with 8 bases lining up with TRBD1. This CDR3 contains 12 residues. The junction had 2 bases not matched to a gene; V was cut back by 8 bases and J by 4 bases. Germline assignment: CDR1 SGHTA and CDR2 FQGNSA. The CDR3 loop is CASLQGADTQYF. The CDR3 region has the DNA TGTGCCAGCTTACAGGGGGCAGATACGCAGTATTTT.

The chain recombines TRBV11-2 with TRBJ2-5, with a possible D match to TRBD2 (6 bases). Germline CDR1 is SGHAT and CDR2 is FQNNGV. The CDR3 length is 12 residues. V was trimmed by 1 base and J by 8 bases, leaving 8 bases between them. The CDR3 DNA sequence: TGTGCCAGCAGCTTAGGGAGGGGAACCCAGTACTTC. Translating gives CASSLGRGTQYF.

V gene TRBV7-2 combines with J gene TRBJ1-5; TRBD1 might be the D (5 bases). Trimming took 5 bases from V and 6 from J, leaving 11 bases between them. The CDR3 runs to 13 residues. Looked up from germline, CDR1 is SGHTA and CDR2 is FQGNSA. CDR3 in amino acids: CASSGRVGQPQHF. In DNA form, the CDR3 reads TGTGCCAGCAGCGGCAGGGTAGGTCAGCCCCAGCATTTT.

The rearrangement links TRBV19 to TRBJ2-7; 7 bases map to TRBD1. Germline V CDR1 and CDR2: LNHDA, SQIVND (reference sequence). The V segment lost 3 bases and the J segment 3 bases; nucleotides outside the gene matches: 8. This CDR3 region has 15 residues. The CDR3 DNA reads as TGTGCCAGTAGTATGGGATCGACAGGGATCTACGAGCAGTACTTC. This sequence encodes CASSMGSTGIYEQYF. The full variable domain, its missing parts supplied by reference TRBV19 and TRBJ2-7, is DGGITQSPKYLFRKEGQNVTLSCEQNLNHDAMYWYRQDPGQGLRLIYYSQIVNDFQKGDIAEGYSVSREKKESFPLTVTSAQKNPTAFYLCASSMGSTGIYEQYFGPGTRLTVT.

This chain connects TRBV7-2 to TRBJ2-2; 11 positions match TRBD2. The CDR3 loop spans 15 amino acids. V trimming: 5 bases; J trimming: 6 bases; junction bases outside the gene matches: 5. The V gene's germline CDR1 is SGHTA and CDR2 FQGNSA. DNA of the CDR3: TGTGCCAGCAGCACGACTAGCGGGACCTCCGGGGAGCTGTTTTTT. This translates into CASSTTSGTSGELFF.

This chain uses TRBV6-4 with TRBJ1-5, with D unresolved. The CDR3 runs 14 residues. Between the trimmed V and J ends, which lost 4 bases and 0 bases, there was a span of 7 bases. The V gene's germline CDR1 is MRHNA and CDR2 SNTAGT. Here the CDR3 reads CASSGHVSNQPQHF. The CDR3 DNA reads TGTGCCAGCAGTGGACACGTTAGCAATCAGCCCCAGCATTTT.